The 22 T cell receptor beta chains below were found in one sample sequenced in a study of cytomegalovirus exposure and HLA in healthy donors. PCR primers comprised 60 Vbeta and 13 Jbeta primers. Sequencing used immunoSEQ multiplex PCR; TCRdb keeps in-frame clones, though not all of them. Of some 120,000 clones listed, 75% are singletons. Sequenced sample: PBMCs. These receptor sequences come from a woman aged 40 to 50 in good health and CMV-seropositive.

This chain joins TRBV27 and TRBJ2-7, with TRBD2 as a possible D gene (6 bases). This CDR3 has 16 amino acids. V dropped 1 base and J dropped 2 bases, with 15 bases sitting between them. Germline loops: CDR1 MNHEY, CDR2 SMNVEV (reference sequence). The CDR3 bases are TGTGCCAGCAGTTTATTGGCGGGGCGAGCGCCCTACGAGCAGTACTTC. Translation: CASSLLAGRAPYEQYF.

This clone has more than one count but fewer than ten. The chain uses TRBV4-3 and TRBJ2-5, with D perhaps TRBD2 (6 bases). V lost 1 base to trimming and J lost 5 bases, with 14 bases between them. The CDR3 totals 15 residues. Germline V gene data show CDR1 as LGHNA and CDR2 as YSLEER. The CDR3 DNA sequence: TGCGCCAGCAGCCAAGGGGGTCGGGGGACCGAGACCCAGTACTTC. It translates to CASSQGGRGTETQYF.

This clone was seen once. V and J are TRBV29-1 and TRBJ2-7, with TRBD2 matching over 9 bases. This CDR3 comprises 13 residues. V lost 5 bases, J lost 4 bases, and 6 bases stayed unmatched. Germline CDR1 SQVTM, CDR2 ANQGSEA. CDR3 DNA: TGCAGCGTTTTTAGCGGGAGAGTTTACGAGCAGTACTTC. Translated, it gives CSVFSGRVYEQYF.

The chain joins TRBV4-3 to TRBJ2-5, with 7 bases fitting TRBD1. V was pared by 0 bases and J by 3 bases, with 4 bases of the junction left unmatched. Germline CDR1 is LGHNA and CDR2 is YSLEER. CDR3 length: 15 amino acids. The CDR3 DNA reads TGCGCCAGCAGCCAAGACTGGGGGACAGAAGAGACCCAGTACTTC. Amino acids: CASSQDWGTEETQYF.

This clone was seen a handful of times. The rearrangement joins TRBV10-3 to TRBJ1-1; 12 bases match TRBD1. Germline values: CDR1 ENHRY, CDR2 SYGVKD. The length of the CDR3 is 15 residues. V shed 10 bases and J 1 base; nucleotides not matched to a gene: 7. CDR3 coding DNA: TGTGCCACCGGCGGGACAGGGGGCGCGAACACTGAAGCTTTCTTT. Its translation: CATGGTGGANTEAFF.

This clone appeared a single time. In DNA, the CDR3 is TGTGCCAGCAGACGGACAACAGCGAACACTGAAGCTTTCTTT. As protein: CASRRTTANTEAFF. The chain joins TRBV6-6 to TRBJ1-1; possible D gene TRBD1, 5 bases. There are 14 residues in the CDR3. The V end was cut by 6 bases, the J end by 1 base, with 12 bases between. Looked up from germline, CDR1 is MNHNY and CDR2 is SVGAGI (reference sequence).

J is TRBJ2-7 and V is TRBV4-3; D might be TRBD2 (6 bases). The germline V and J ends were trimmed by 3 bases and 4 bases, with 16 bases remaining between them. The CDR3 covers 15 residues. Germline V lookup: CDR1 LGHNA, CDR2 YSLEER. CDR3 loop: CASSQASGEQYEQYF. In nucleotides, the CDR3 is TGCGCCAGCAGCCAGGCCTCGGGGGAGCAATACGAGCAGTACTTC.

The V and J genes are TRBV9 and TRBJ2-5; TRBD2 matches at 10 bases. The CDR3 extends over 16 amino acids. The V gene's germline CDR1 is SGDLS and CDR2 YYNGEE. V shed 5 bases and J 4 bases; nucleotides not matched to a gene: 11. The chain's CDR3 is CASSLTSGVASETQYF. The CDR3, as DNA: TGTGCCAGCAGTCTAACTAGCGGGGTAGCGTCAGAGACCCAGTACTTC.

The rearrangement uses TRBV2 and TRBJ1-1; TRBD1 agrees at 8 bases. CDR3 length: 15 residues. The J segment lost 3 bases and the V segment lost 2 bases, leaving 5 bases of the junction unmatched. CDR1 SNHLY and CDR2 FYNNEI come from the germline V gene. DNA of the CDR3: TGTGCCAGCAGTGAACAGGGGGCGTGGGACACTGAAGCTTTCTTT. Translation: CASSEQGAWDTEAFF.

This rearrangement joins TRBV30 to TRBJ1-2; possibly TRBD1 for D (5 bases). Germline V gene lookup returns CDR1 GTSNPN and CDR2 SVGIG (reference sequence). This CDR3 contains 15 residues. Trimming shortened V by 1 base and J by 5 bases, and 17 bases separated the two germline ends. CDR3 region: CAWSGIPGGKYGYTF. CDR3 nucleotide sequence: TGTGCCTGGAGTGGTATTCCGGGGGGAAAGTATGGCTACACCTTC.

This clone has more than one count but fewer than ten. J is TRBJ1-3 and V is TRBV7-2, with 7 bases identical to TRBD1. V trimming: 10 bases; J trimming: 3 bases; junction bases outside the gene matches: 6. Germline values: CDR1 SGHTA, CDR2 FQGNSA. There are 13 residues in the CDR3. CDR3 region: CATCTGVGNTIYF. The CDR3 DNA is TGTGCCACCTGCACAGGGGTTGGAAACACCATATATTTT.

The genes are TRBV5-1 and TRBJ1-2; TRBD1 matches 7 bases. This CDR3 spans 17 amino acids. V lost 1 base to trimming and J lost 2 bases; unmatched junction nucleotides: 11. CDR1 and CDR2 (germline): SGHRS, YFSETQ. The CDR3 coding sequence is TGCGCCAGCAGCTTGAATCCCAGGGGGGCCCTAAACTATGGCTACACCTTC. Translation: CASSLNPRGALNYGYTF.

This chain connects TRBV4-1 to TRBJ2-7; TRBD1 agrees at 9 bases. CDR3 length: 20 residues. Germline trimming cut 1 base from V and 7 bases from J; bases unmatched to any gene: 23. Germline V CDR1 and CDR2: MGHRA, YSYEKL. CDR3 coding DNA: TGCGCCAGCAGCCAAGTCGGGACAGGGTTCCCCTGGCATCAGACGAGGGAGCAGTACTTC. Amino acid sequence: CASSQVGTGFPWHQTREQYF.

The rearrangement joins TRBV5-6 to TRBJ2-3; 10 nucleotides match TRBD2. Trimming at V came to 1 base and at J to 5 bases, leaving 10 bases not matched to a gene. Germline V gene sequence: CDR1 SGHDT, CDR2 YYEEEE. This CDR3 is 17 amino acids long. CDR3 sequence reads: CASSLMASGSHGDTQYF. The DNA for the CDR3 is TGTGCCAGCAGCTTGATGGCTAGCGGGAGTCATGGAGATACGCAGTATTTT.

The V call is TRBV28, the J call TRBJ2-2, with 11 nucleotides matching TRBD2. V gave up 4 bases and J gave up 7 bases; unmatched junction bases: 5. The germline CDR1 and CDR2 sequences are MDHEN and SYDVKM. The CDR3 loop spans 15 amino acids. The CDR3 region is CASSSLAGGVGELFF. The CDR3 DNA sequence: TGTGCCAGCAGTTCGTTAGCGGGAGGGGTCGGGGAGCTGTTTTTT.

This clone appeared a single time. The CDR3 region is CASSYSRNTGELFF. DNA for the CDR3: TGTGCCAGCAGTTATTCCAGGAACACCGGGGAGCTGTTTTTT. This rearrangement joins TRBV6-5 to TRBJ2-2, with D hard to call. The length of the CDR3 is 14 residues. The germline V and J ends were trimmed by 3 bases and 1 base, with 6 bases remaining between them. Per germline, CDR1 MNHEY and CDR2 SVGAGI.

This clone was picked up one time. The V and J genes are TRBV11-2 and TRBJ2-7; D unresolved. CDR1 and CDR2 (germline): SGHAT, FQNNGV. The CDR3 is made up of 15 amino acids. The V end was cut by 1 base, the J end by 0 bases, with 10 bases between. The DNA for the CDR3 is TGTGCCAGCAGCTTAGCTGGCGGAGACTCCTACGAGCAGTACTTC. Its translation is CASSLAGGDSYEQYF.

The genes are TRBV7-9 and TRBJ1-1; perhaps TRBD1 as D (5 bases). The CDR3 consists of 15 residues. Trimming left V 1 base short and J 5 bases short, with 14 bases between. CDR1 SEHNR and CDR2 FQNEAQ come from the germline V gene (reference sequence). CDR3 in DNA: TGTGCCAGCAGCTTAGAAACAGGTAGATGGACTGAAGCTTTCTTT. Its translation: CASSLETGRWTEAFF.

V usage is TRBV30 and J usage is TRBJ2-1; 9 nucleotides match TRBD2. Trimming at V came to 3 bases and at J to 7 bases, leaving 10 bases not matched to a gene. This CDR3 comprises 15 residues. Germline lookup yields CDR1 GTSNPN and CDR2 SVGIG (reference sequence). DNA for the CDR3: TGTGCCTGGAGGGCGGGAGGGCCCCTAAGGAATGAGCAGTTCTTC. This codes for CAWRAGGPLRNEQFF.

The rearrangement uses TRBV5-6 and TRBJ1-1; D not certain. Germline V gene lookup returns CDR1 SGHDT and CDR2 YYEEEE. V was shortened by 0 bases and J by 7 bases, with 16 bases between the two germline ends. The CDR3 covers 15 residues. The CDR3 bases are TGTGCCAGCAGCTTGGCCGGGTCCCATACGCGTGAAGCTTTCTTT. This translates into CASSLAGSHTREAFF.

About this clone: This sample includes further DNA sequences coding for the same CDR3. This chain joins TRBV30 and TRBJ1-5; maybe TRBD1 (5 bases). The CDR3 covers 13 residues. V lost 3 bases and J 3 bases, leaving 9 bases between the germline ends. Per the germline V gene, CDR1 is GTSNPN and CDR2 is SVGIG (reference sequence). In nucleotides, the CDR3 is TGTGCCTGGAGCGGAGGGGTCAATCAGCCCCAGCATTTT. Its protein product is CAWSGGVNQPQHF.

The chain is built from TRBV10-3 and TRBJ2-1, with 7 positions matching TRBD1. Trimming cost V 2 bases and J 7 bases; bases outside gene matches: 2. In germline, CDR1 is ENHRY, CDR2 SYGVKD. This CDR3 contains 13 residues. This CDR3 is CAISEGQANEQFF. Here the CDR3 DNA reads TGTGCCATCAGTGAGGGACAGGCGAATGAGCAGTTCTTC.